These 31 T cell receptor beta chains originate from one sample sequenced in a study of naive and memory T cell subsets. An equimolar mix of two oligonucleotides served as the beta constant-region primer for TRBC1 and TRBC2. TCRdb reanalysed the UMI-ligation and nested PCR reads using MiXCR and keeps one entry per CDR3 protein. The sample holds about 85,000 distinct CDR3 sequences; about 12% are singletons and the top ten take roughly 0.84%. The sample was central memory CD4+ T cells from blood. These receptors were obtained from a human donor in good health.

This clonotype was found a few times. This chain uses TRBV4-3 with TRBJ2-7; unclear D gene. The CDR3 totals 14 residues. V lost 4 bases to trimming and J lost 2 bases, with 12 bases between them. Germline values: CDR1 LGHNA, CDR2 YSLEER. The CDR3 DNA sequence: TGCGCCAGCAGCCCCGGACGGTTTACCTACGAGCAGTACTTC. Residues: CASSPGRFTYEQYF.

The chain is built from TRBV6-2 or TRBV6-3 and TRBJ2-5; 9 bases agree with TRBD2. J gave up 0 bases and V 6 bases, and 8 bases lay outside the gene matches. This CDR3 comprises 16 residues. CDR1 MNHEY and CDR2 SVGEGT come from the germline V gene. For the CDR3, the DNA is TGTGCCAGCAGCCCCCGTCGACTAGCGGACCAAGAGACCCAGTACTTC. Amino acids: CASSPRRLADQETQYF.

The chain joins TRBV28 to TRBJ1-1; no clear D. Trimming shortened V by 9 bases and J by 6 bases, and 8 bases separated the two germline ends. The germline V gene encodes CDR1 MDHEN and CDR2 SYDVKM. The CDR3 spans 10 residues. The CDR3: CASGRPEAFF. CDR3 bases: TGTGCCAGTGGACGACCTGAAGCTTTCTTT.

This clonotype was observed a handful of times. This rearrangement joins TRBV7-9 to TRBJ2-7, with D perhaps TRBD2 (6 bases). Between the trimmed V and J ends, which lost 6 bases and 5 bases, there was a span of 17 bases. Germline V lookup: CDR1 SEHNR, CDR2 FQNEAQ (reference sequence). This CDR3 spans 14 amino acids. For the CDR3, the DNA is TGTGCCAGCAGTGGGGGGTCAGGGTCCCACGAGCAGTACTTC. This gives the protein CASSGGSGSHEQYF.

The chain joins TRBV5-8 to TRBJ2-1; perhaps TRBD2 as D (5 bases). From germline, CDR1 is SGHTS and CDR2 YDEGEE. The germline V and J ends were trimmed by 7 bases and 6 bases, with 20 bases remaining between them. CDR3 length: 15 amino acids. CDR3: CASSSGYLAGNEQFF. For the CDR3, the DNA is TGTGCCAGCTCCTCGGGGTACTTAGCCGGCAATGAGCAGTTCTTC.

The chain employs TRBV18 and TRBJ2-1; D call uncertain. CDR3 length equals 15 residues. From germline, CDR1 is KGHSH and CDR2 LQKENI. V dropped 0 bases and J dropped 7 bases, with 13 bases sitting between them. CDR3 DNA sequence: TGTGCCAGCTCACCACCTACCTCAGGCCGGAATGAGCAGTTCTTC. The encoded protein is CASSPPTSGRNEQFF. The variable domain in full, completed from reference TRBV18 and TRBJ2-1, reads NAGVMQNPRHLVRRRGQEARLRCSPMKGHSHVYWYRQLPEEGLKFMVYLQKENIIDESGMPKERFSAEFPKEGPSILRIQQVVRGDSAAYFCASSPPTSGRNEQFFGPGTRLTVL.

This clonotype was counted a few times. The chain uses TRBV21-1 and TRBJ1-2; TRBD1, the table's D call, lacks a check against the DNA. TRBV21-1 is a recognized pseudogene. This CDR3 comprises 12 residues. For the CDR3, the DNA is TGTGCCAGAGGACAGGGTTCGCTTGGCTACACCTTC. Protein product: CARGQGSLGYTF.

This chain uses TRBV7-2 with TRBJ2-6; D might be TRBD2 (6 bases). Trimming took 2 bases from V and 2 from J, leaving 10 bases between them. The CDR3 runs 16 residues. Germline values: CDR1 SGHTA, CDR2 FQGNSA. The CDR3, as DNA: TGTGCCAGCAGCTTACTTTCGGGGGCTGGGGCCAACGTCCTGACTTTC. Its translation is CASSLLSGAGANVLTF.

This clonotype was detected a few times. The chain links TRBV20-1 to TRBJ1-6; possibly TRBD1 for D (5 bases). Germline CDR1 DFQATT, CDR2 SNEGSKA (reference sequence). This CDR3 has 12 amino acids. The germline V and J ends were trimmed by 6 bases and 7 bases, with 10 bases remaining between them. CDR3 nucleotide sequence: TGCAGTGCCGGGGCGGGAAATTCACCCCTCCACTTT. Protein: CSAGAGNSPLHF.

This sequence joins TRBV20-1 and TRBJ1-5, with a weak D call TRBD1 (6 bases). V was trimmed by 1 base and J by 4 bases, leaving 17 bases between them. This CDR3 is built from 16 residues. From germline, CDR1 is DFQATT and CDR2 SNEGSKA (reference sequence). The CDR3 sequence is CSARAAGQTLNQPQHF. CDR3 DNA: TGCAGTGCTAGAGCAGCCGGACAGACCCTTAATCAGCCCCAGCATTTT.

This clonotype has only a few counts. This chain joins TRBV3-1 and TRBJ1-2; D remains ambiguous. Trimming removed 1 base at V and 7 bases at J, with 4 bases between. This CDR3 spans 11 amino acids. Germline V gives CDR1 LGHDT, CDR2 YNNKEL (reference sequence). The CDR3 DNA reads TGTGCCAGCAGCCAAGGGTTTGGCTACACCTTC. Protein product: CASSQGFGYTF.

This clonotype has at least ten counts. V is TRBV12-3 or TRBV12-4 and J is TRBJ1-6; D gene ambiguous. The CDR3 extends over 14 amino acids. The V gene lost 3 bases and the J gene lost 5 bases, with 8 bases spanning the gap. For the CDR3, the DNA is TGTGCCAGCAGTTTGGAGGGAGATAATTCACCCCTCCACTTT. Residues: CASSLEGDNSPLHF.

The chain couples TRBV20-1 to TRBJ2-3; perhaps D is TRBD1 or TRBD2 (5 bases each). This CDR3 spans 16 amino acids. The V end was cut by 2 bases, the J end by 8 bases, with 23 bases between. In germline, CDR1 is DFQATT, CDR2 SNEGSKA (reference sequence). The CDR3 bases are TGCAGTGCTAGATGGGGTCGGGACCAGTGGAGTACTACGCAGTATTTT. Translated: CSARWGRDQWSTTQYF.

Many counts were recorded for this clonotype. V and J are TRBV6-1 and TRBJ1-6; no firm D call. The germline V gene encodes CDR1 MNHNS and CDR2 SASEGT. Between the trimmed V and J ends, which lost 7 bases and 9 bases, there was a span of 10 bases. The CDR3 totals 12 residues. The CDR3 coding sequence is TGTGCCAGCAAACAGATGGGTTCACCCCTCCACTTT. It yields the protein CASKQMGSPLHF.

Many counts were recorded for this clonotype. The chain has TRBV2 and TRBJ2-1; TRBD2 matches 13 bases. CDR3 length equals 16 residues. From germline, CDR1 is SNHLY and CDR2 FYNNEI. With V trimmed by 8 bases and J by 9 bases, 13 bases remained unmatched. This CDR3 reads CASAPSRLAGGGEQFF. As DNA, the CDR3 is TGTGCCAGCGCCCCTTCGAGACTAGCGGGAGGTGGTGAGCAGTTCTTC.

This clonotype was detected many times. The J gene is TRBJ2-5, the V gene TRBV12-3 or TRBV12-4; TRBD2 matches at 7 bases. The V segment lost 6 bases and the J segment 4 bases; nucleotides outside the gene matches: 8. The CDR3 covers 14 residues. CDR3 region: CASSPGRVAETQYF. CDR3 sequence (DNA): TGTGCCAGCAGCCCAGGGAGGGTTGCAGAGACCCAGTACTTC.

The chain employs TRBV2 and TRBJ2-3, with 11 bases lining up with TRBD2. Germline CDR1 is SNHLY and CDR2 is FYNNEI. V lost 0 bases, J lost 5 bases, and 1 base stayed unmatched. There are 15 residues in the CDR3. The CDR3 region is CASSEAGLAGDTQYF. In DNA form, the CDR3 reads TGTGCCAGCAGTGAAGCAGGACTAGCGGGAGATACGCAGTATTTT.

This clonotype is medium-sized by share. The J gene is TRBJ2-7, the V gene TRBV20-1; 7 nucleotides align to TRBD1. Germline CDR1 and CDR2: DFQATT and SNEGSKA (reference sequence). The CDR3 contains 14 residues. Trimming removed 6 bases from V and 9 bases from J; junction bases left unmatched: 17. This CDR3 is CSAPPPDRVWVQYF. CDR3 sequence (DNA): TGCAGTGCCCCCCCACCAGACAGGGTCTGGGTGCAGTACTTC.

This clonotype has a handful of counts. The V gene is TRBV6-2 or TRBV6-3, the J gene TRBJ2-1, with 10 bases identical to TRBD2. Germline CDR1 is MNHEY and CDR2 is SVGEGT. Trimming at V came to 8 bases and at J to 7 bases, leaving 8 bases not matched to a gene. The length of the CDR3 is 14 residues. The CDR3 nucleotides read TGTGCCAGCCGACGTGGGACTAGCGAGAATGAGCAGTTCTTC. It codes for CASRRGTSENEQFF.

This sequence joins TRBV6-5 and TRBJ2-2; tentatively, D is TRBD1 (5 bases). This CDR3 has 15 residues. Germline V gives CDR1 MNHEY, CDR2 SVGAGI. V lost 6 bases and J 4 bases, leaving 15 bases between the germline ends. In DNA, the CDR3 is TGTGCCAGCAGCCAGGACACTTTTCTCACCGGGGAGCTGTTTTTT. It yields the protein CASSQDTFLTGELFF.

This clonotype has at least ten counts. The chain uses TRBV24-1 and TRBJ2-4, with 7 nucleotides matching TRBD1. This CDR3 has 12 amino acids. Unmatched junction bases numbered 3, after V lost 9 bases and J lost 5 bases. Germline V lookup: CDR1 KGHDR, CDR2 SFDVKD. CDR3 bases: TGTGCCACCTCCGGGACAGAAAACATTCAGTACTTC. Protein: CATSGTENIQYF.

Of note for this clonotype: An end of the junction differs from the germline gene, which may be a read error. The V gene is TRBV12-3 or TRBV12-4, the J gene TRBJ1-5; 10 bases line up with TRBD1. This CDR3 is 15 amino acids long. In DNA form, the CDR3 reads TGTGCCAGCAGTGAGGACAGGGGGAGGAATCAGCCCCAGCGTTTT. It encodes CASSEDRGRNQPQRF.

This clonotype appeared a few times. The genes are TRBV20-1 and TRBJ2-7; TRBD1 might be the D (6 bases). V was clipped by 6 bases and J by 2 bases, with 17 bases between them. The CDR3 has 14 residues. The V gene's germline CDR1 is DFQATT and CDR2 SNEGSKA (reference sequence). The CDR3 DNA sequence: TGCAGTGCCTCGAGCTCGGACAGAGCCTACGAGCAGTACTTC. This encodes CSASSSDRAYEQYF.

About this clonotype: Given a much more abundant clone one base away, this may be a read error. This chain joins TRBV4-1 and TRBJ2-2; D tentatively reads TRBD1 or TRBD2 (5 bases each). This CDR3 region has 19 residues. In germline, CDR1 is MGHRA, CDR2 YSYEKL. The CDR3 here is CASRQEGAWTGPNTGELFF. The CDR3, as DNA: TGCGCCAGCAGACAAGAAGGTGCCTGGACGGGACCGAACACCGGGGAGCTGTTTTTT.

Many counts were recorded for this clonotype. The chain recombines TRBV20-1 with TRBJ2-3, with D perhaps given as TRBD1 or TRBD2 (5 bases each). The CDR3 is 13 residues long. The germline V and J ends were trimmed by 4 bases and 3 bases, with 11 bases remaining between them. Germline lookup yields CDR1 DFQATT and CDR2 SNEGSKA (reference sequence). The CDR3 here is CSAKVWGTDTQYF. The CDR3, as DNA: TGCAGTGCTAAAGTCTGGGGGACAGATACGCAGTATTTT.

The V call is TRBV7-2, the J call TRBJ2-1, with 10 bases lining up with TRBD1. The CDR3 is 15 amino acids. Trimming at V came to 6 bases and at J to 7 bases, leaving 9 bases not matched to a gene. CDR1 is SGHTA and CDR2 is FQGNSA in the germline V gene. DNA for the CDR3: TGTGCCAGCAGGGAGGGGACAGGGGATCTGAATGAGCAGTTCTTC. Translated, it gives CASREGTGDLNEQFF.

This clonotype was seen a few times. The chain is built from TRBV10-3 and TRBJ2-6; TRBD1 matches 7 bases. CDR3 length: 17 residues. V dropped 6 bases and J dropped 2; count of bases not matched to a gene: 10. The germline V gene has CDR1 ENHRY and CDR2 SYGVKD. Here the CDR3 DNA reads TGTGCCATCAGAGTAGGGACAGTAGGCACTGGGGCCAACGTCCTGACTTTC. Translation gives CAIRVGTVGTGANVLTF.

This clonotype was observed a few times. This sequence joins TRBV2 and TRBJ2-1, with TRBD1 matching over 9 bases. Germline CDR1 SNHLY, CDR2 FYNNEI. With V trimmed by 1 base and J by 3 bases, 4 bases remained unmatched. The CDR3 loop spans 16 amino acids. The CDR3 spells CASSEEPGQGYNEQFF. As DNA, the CDR3 is TGTGCCAGCAGTGAAGAGCCGGGACAGGGCTACAATGAGCAGTTCTTC. The full variable domain, with the rest looked up from reference TRBV2 and TRBJ2-1, is EPEVTQTPSHQVTQMGQEVILRCVPISNHLYFYWYRQILGQKVEFLVSFYNNEISEKSEIFDDQFSVERPDGSNFTLKIRSTKLEDSAMYFCASSEEPGQGYNEQFFGPGTRLTVL.

The sample holds many counts of this clonotype. The chain links TRBV2 to TRBJ1-2, with 7 bases fitting TRBD1. Trimming at V came to 5 bases and at J to 8 bases, leaving 11 bases not matched to a gene. Germline V gene sequence: CDR1 SNHLY, CDR2 FYNNEI. The CDR3 is 14 residues long. This CDR3 is CASSLPTGVKGYTF. The CDR3 DNA sequence: TGTGCCAGCAGTCTCCCCACAGGGGTGAAAGGCTACACCTTC. Using reference TRBV2 and TRBJ1-2 for the parts outside the CDR3, the full variable domain is EPEVTQTPSHQVTQMGQEVILRCVPISNHLYFYWYRQILGQKVEFLVSFYNNEISEKSEIFDDQFSVERPDGSNFTLKIRSTKLEDSAMYFCASSLPTGVKGYTFGSGTRLTVV.

Of note for this clonotype: This clone may be a read error of a much larger clone one base away. V gene TRBV7-2 combines with J gene TRBJ2-6; 9 bases agree with TRBD1. The germline CDR1 and CDR2 sequences are SGHTA and FQGNSA. This CDR3 is 20 amino acids long. CDR3 nucleotides: TGTGTCAGCAGCTTAGGGGGGCCGGGACAGGGAATATCTGGGGCCAACGTCCTGACTTTC. Translated: CVSSLGGPGQGISGANVLTF. The complete variable domain, with remaining parts taken from reference TRBV7-2 and TRBJ2-6, reads GAGVSQSPSNKVTEKGKDVELRCDPISGHTALYWYRQSLGQGLEFLIYFQGNSAPDKSGLPSDRFSAERTGGSVSTLTIQRTQQEDSAVYLCVSSLGGPGQGISGANVLTFGAGSRLTVL.

The chain joins TRBV20-1 to TRBJ1-5; 7 bases line up with TRBD1. Germline-derived CDR1 and CDR2 are DFQATT and SNEGSKA (reference sequence). Trimming at V came to 4 bases and at J to 1 base, leaving 7 bases not matched to a gene. The CDR3 has 15 amino acids. The CDR3 loop reads CSATRQGRSNQPQHF. The CDR3 DNA reads as TGCAGTGCTACCCGACAGGGCCGGAGCAATCAGCCCCAGCATTTT.